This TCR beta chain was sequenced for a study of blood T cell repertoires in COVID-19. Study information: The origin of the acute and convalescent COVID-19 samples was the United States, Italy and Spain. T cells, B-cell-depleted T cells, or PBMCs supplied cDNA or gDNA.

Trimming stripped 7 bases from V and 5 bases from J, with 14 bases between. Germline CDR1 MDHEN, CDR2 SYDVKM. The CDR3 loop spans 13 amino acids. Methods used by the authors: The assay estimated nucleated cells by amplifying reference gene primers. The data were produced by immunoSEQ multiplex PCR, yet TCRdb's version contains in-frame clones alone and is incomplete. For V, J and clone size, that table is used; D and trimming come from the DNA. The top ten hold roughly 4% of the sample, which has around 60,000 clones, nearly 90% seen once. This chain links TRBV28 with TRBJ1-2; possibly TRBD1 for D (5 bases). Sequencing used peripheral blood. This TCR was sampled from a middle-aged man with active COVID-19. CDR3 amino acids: CASTTGVEYGYTF. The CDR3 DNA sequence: TGTGCCAGCACCACGGGGGTCGAGTATGGCTACACCTTC.